This TCR beta chain was observed in a study of blood T cell repertoires in COVID-19. Overall study: Collection of acute and convalescent COVID-19 samples took place in the United States, Italy and Spain. T cells, B-cell-depleted T cells, or PBMCs provided the cDNA or gDNA that served as material.

This clone showed up just a few times. Original handling: From reference gene primer amplification, estimates of nucleated cell counts were derived. The protocol was immunoSEQ multiplex PCR, while the TCRdb copy is restricted to in-frame clones and leaves out a portion. V, J and clone size are those of that table, while D and trimming were read from the DNA. Among fewer than 150,000 clones listed, about 80% were seen once. The receptor comes from a human donor in a cohort sampled during active COVID-19. The sample consisted of peripheral blood.

The CDR3 loop reads CASSLQETQYF. The DNA of the CDR3 is TGTGCCAGCAGCCTACAGGAGACCCAGTACTTC. The rearrangement links TRBV6-6 to TRBJ2-5; no clear D. Germline V gives CDR1 MNHNY, CDR2 SVGAGI (reference sequence). Trimming left V 6 bases short and J 5 bases short, with 7 bases between. The CDR3 extends over 11 amino acids.